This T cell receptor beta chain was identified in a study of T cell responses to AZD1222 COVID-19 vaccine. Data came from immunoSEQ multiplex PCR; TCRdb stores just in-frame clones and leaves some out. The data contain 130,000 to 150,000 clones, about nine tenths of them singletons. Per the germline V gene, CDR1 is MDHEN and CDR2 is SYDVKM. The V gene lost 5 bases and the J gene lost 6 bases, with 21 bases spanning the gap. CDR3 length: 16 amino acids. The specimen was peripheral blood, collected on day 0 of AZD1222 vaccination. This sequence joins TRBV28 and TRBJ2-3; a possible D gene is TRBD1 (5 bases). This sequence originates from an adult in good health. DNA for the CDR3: TGTGCCAGCAGTGGTGGTGCAGTAGGGGTACGGGATACGCAGTATTTT. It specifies CASSGGAVGVRDTQYF. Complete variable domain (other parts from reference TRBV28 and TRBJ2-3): DVKVTQSSRYLVKRTGEKVFLECVQDMDHENMFWYRQDPGLGLRLIYFSYDVKMKEKGDIPEGYSVSREKKERFSLILESASTNQTSMYLCASSGGAVGVRDTQYFGPGTRLTVL.